The clone carrying this TCR beta chain was detected only a few times. Its specificity is unknown. V lost 6 bases and J lost 0; bases outside the gene matches: 14. The germline V gene has CDR1 MNHEY and CDR2 SMNVEV (reference sequence). There are 17 residues in the CDR3. The entry originates in a study of blood T cell dynamics during melanoma immunotherapy. The wider study: Standard first-line treatment here was pembrolizumab or nivolumab plus ipilimumab in metastatic melanoma.

Time point given: week 3, after first cycle of checkpoint inhibitor. Regarding the study as a whole: It remained unknown if the driving T cell clones were melanoma-specific.

The data were produced by immunoSEQ multiplex PCR, yet TCRdb's version contains in-frame clones alone and is incomplete. This table holds over 8,000 clones, approximately 90% found once. This sample comprised blood, obtained from a patient treated with checkpoint blockade. This TCR came from a human donor with melanoma. The V and J genes are TRBV27 and TRBJ2-7, with 7 nucleotides matching TRBD1. Here the CDR3 reads CASSPRGIRGSSYEQYF. CDR3 nucleotides: TGTGCCAGCAGCCCCAGGGGGATCAGGGGAAGCTCCTACGAGCAGTACTTC.